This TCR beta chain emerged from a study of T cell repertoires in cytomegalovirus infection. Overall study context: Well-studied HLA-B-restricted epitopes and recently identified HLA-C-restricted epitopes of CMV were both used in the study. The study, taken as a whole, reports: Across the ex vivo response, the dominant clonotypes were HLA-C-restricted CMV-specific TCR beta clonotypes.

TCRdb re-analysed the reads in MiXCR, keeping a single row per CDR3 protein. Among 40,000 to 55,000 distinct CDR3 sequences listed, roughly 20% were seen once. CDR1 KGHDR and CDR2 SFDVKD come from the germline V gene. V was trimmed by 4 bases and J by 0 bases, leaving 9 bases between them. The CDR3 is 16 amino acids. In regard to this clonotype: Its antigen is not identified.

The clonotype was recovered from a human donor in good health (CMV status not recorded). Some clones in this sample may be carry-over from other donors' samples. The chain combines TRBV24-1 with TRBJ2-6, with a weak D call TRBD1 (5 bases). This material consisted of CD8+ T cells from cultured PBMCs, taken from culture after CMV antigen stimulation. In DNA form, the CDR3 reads TGTGCCACCAGTGAGGACACTTACTCTGGGGCCAACGTCCTGACTTTC. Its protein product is CATSEDTYSGANVLTF.